These T cell receptor beta chains were read from a single sample in a study of a mutant IDH1 vaccine in newly diagnosed glioma. Antigen specificity for these receptors is unknown. Using immunoSEQ multiplex PCR, the repertoire was profiled, and TCRdb retains in-frame clones only, with some absent. The data contain about 54,000 clones, under 85% of them singletons. The input for sequencing was PBMCs, taken from a glioma patient whose treatment included an IDH1 peptide vaccine. These TCRs come from a woman in her forties or fifties with glioma. The CDR3 runs from the conserved cysteine through the conserved F or W. D genes are given only for firm matches. Clone size is given for some rows only: seen once, a few or many times, or a class if the clone is expanded.

TRBV7-2	.	.	TRBJ1-4	TGTGCCAGCAGCTTAAGGACTAATGAAAAACTGTTTTTT	CASSLRTNEKLFF
TRBV30	.	.	TRBJ1-1	TGTGCCTGTCGCTACCTACTACAAGCTTTCTTT	CACRYLLQAFF
TRBV13	.	.	TRBJ1-1	TGTGCCAGCAGTTCCCACATGAACACTGAAGCTTTCTTT	CASSSHMNTEAFF
TRBV18	.	.	TRBJ2-7	TGTGCCAGCTCACCAGCGCAGGCATCCTACGAGCAGTACTTC	CASSPAQASYEQYF
TRBV27	.	.	TRBJ1-1	TGTGCCAGCAGTTTAAGCAGGGGCCGGGGCGCTTTCTTT	CASSLSRGRGAFF
TRBV2	.	.	TRBJ1-5	TGTGCCAGCAGTGAGCGGGGGGGTACTCAGCCCCAGCATTTT	CASSERGGTQPQHF
TRBV14	.	.	TRBJ2-6	TGTGCCAGCAGGGAGGGGGAACCTCTCTCTGGGGCCAACGTCCTGACTTTC	CASREGEPLSGANVLTF
TRBV30	.	few	TRBJ1-1	TGTGCCTGGAGTGTCGCTAAAAGCACTGAAGCTTTCTTT	CAWSVAKSTEAFF
TRBV7-6	.	.	TRBJ2-7	TGTGCCAGCAGCTCCAACAGGGCCGACGAGCAGTACTTC	CASSSNRADEQYF
TRBV5-1	TRBD1	.	TRBJ2-7	TGCGCCAGCAGCATCCGGGACAGGGGTTCCGAGCAGTACTTC	CASSIRDRGSEQYF
TRBV2	.	.	TRBJ1-1	TGTGCCAGCAGTGGAACAGGACGGAACACTGAAGCTTTCTTT	CASSGTGRNTEAFF
TRBV7-2	.	.	TRBJ2-1	TGTGCCAGCAGCCTTCAGCAGGGGTACAATGAGCAGTTCTTC	CASSLQQGYNEQFF
TRBV29-1	TRBD1	.	TRBJ2-7	TGCAGCGTTAGAGGGACAGGGCCCTACGAGCAGTACTTC	CSVRGTGPYEQYF
TRBV7-2	TRBD1	.	TRBJ1-2	TGTGCCAGCAGCCCCCGGGGACAGGGCTCAGCTGGCTACACCTTC	CASSPRGQGSAGYTF
TRBV28	.	once	TRBJ1-1	TGTGCCAGCACTCGGGGCACTGAAGCTTTCTTT	CASTRGTEAFF
TRBV13	.	.	TRBJ2-7	TGTGCCAGCAGCTGGGACCGACGAACCTACGAGCAGTACTTC	CASSWDRRTYEQYF
TRBV4-1	TRBD1	.	TRBJ1-4	TGCGCCAGCAGCCAACCCGACAGGGATAGGGAAAAACTGTTTTTT	CASSQPDRDREKLFF
TRBV7-9	.	few	TRBJ2-5	TGTGCCAGCAGCTTCGGCGGGGCAGGGGAGACCCAGTACTTC	CASSFGGAGETQYF
TRBV27	.	.	TRBJ2-5	TGTGCCAGCAGTCTCCATTCGGGTGGCCGATTCGGGGAGACCCAGTACTTC	CASSLHSGGRFGETQYF
TRBV7-7	.	.	TRBJ2-5	TGTGCCAGCAGCCCCATTATCGGGGCCCAAGAGACCCAGTACTTC	CASSPIIGAQETQYF
TRBV27	TRBD2	.	TRBJ2-2	TGTGCCAGCAGCCAGCGGGGCGCGAACACCGGGGAGCTGTTTTTT	CASSQRGANTGELFF
TRBV9	.	.	TRBJ1-6	TGTGCCAGCAGAGACGGGAGCGGGGATTCACCCCTCCACTTT	CASRDGSGDSPLHF
TRBV2	.	medium-sized	TRBJ1-1	TGTGCCAGCAGTGGGAATAACGAAGCTTTCTTT	CASSGNNEAFF
TRBV2	.	.	TRBJ1-1	TGTGCCCAAAGGTTGGGAACTGAAGCTTTCTTT	CAQRLGTEAFF
TRBV2	.	.	TRBJ1-1	TGTGCCAGCAGTGAAGAGGTGAACACTGAAGCTTTCTTT	CASSEEVNTEAFF
TRBV7-6	TRBD1	.	TRBJ1-5	TGTGCCAGCAGCTTGACAGGCCTAAGCGGGACAGGGGCCAATCAGCCCCAGCATTTT	CASSLTGLSGTGANQPQHF
TRBV5-6	.	.	TRBJ1-1	TGTGCCAGCAGCTTGGGTCGGGGATCCTGGAACACTGAAGCTTTCTTT	CASSLGRGSWNTEAFF
TRBV5-1	.	.	TRBJ1-1	TGCGCCAGCAGCTTGCCCCTGGGTGACAACACTGAAGCTTTCTTT	CASSLPLGDNTEAFF
TRBV6-5	.	.	TRBJ2-7	TGTGCCAGCAGGTTTACAGCAGCCTACGAGCAGTACTTC	CASRFTAAYEQYF
TRBV5-5	.	.	TRBJ2-7	TGTGCCAGCAGCCCATTCCGGGGGAGCTCCTACGAGCAGTACTTC	CASSPFRGSSYEQYF
TRBV5-4	.	.	TRBJ1-1	TGTGCCAGCAGCTCAACCAGGGTAACCACTGAAGCTTTCTTT	CASSSTRVTTEAFF
TRBV6-6	.	.	TRBJ2-2	TGTGCCAGCACCATAGTTGCTGAGGCCGGGGAGCTGTTTTTT	CASTIVAEAGELFF
TRBV12-5	.	.	TRBJ2-7	TGTGCTAGTGGTTTCTGGCAGGTCTACGAGCAGTACTTC	CASGFWQVYEQYF
TRBV5-1	.	few	TRBJ2-3	TGCGCCAGCAGCTTGGCTCCGGGGAGTCAAGATACGCAGTATTTT	CASSLAPGSQDTQYF
TRBV30	.	.	TRBJ1-5	TGTGCCTGGAGTGTAGGGGGGGCGCCGGGTCAGCCCCAGCATTTT	CAWSVGGAPGQPQHF
TRBV7-6	.	.	TRBJ2-2	TGTGCCAGCCGCAGAGACTATTTCGGCGGGGAGCTGTTTTTT	CASRRDYFGGELFF
TRBV7-6	.	few	TRBJ1-5	TGTGCCAGCAGCTTAGAGGCCCTCAATCAGCCCCAGCATTTT	CASSLEALNQPQHF
TRBV19	TRBD1	.	TRBJ1-4	TGTGCCAGTAGTTCCACAGGGGGCTTAAGGGGTGAAAAACTGTTTTTT	CASSSTGGLRGEKLFF
TRBV4-1	.	.	TRBJ1-1	TGCGCCAGCAGCCTAGCGAGGGGGACCATGAACACTGAAGCTTTCTTT	CASSLARGTMNTEAFF
TRBV7-8	.	.	TRBJ1-2	TGTGCCAGCAGCGTAACTCGGACGGACAGACGATACACCTTC	CASSVTRTDRRYTF
TRBV27	.	.	TRBJ2-7	TGTGCCAGCAGTTACAGGGTCTACTACGAGCAGTACTTC	CASSYRVYYEQYF
TRBV6-5	TRBD2	.	TRBJ2-7	TGTGCCAGCAGTTTCACGCGGACTAGCTCCTACGAGCAGTACTTC	CASSFTRTSSYEQYF
TRBV10-3	.	.	TRBJ1-5	TGTGCCATCAGTGAGTCAATTGTCAGGTCCAATCAGCCCCAGCATTTT	CAISESIVRSNQPQHF
TRBV6-4	.	.	TRBJ1-2	TGTGCCAGCAGTGAGGGACCGACTAACTATGGCTACACCTTC	CASSEGPTNYGYTF
TRBV4-1	TRBD1	.	TRBJ2-1	TGCGCCAGCAGCCCCGGACAGGGGGGAGTTCAGGGTTTCAATGAGCAGTTCTTC	CASSPGQGGVQGFNEQFF
TRBV7-9	.	.	TRBJ1-2	TGTGCCAGCACCATCTCCGGCAGCCGGGAGTATGGCTACACCTTC	CASTISGSREYGYTF
TRBV27	.	.	TRBJ2-2	TGTGCTACAGGGGCGGGGGGGGAGCTGTTTTTT	CATGAGGELFF
TRBV27	TRBD1	.	TRBJ2-7	TGTGCCAGCAGTCCCAGGGGGCTCTACGAGCAGTACTTC	CASSPRGLYEQYF
TRBV7-2	TRBD2	.	TRBJ2-3	TGTGCCAGCAGCTTGACTAGCGGGGGGGCAGATACGCAGTATTTT	CASSLTSGGADTQYF
TRBV7-2	.	.	TRBJ1-6	TGTGCCAGCAGCTTATCCGGGGGGTTGGACTCACCCCTCCACTTT	CASSLSGGLDSPLHF
TRBV10-2	.	.	TRBJ1-2	TGCGCCAGCAGTGAGGACGGCTACTATGGCTACACCTTC	CASSEDGYYGYTF
TRBV5-1	.	few	TRBJ1-1	TGCGCCAGCAAGTATGGGAACACTGAAGCTTTCTTT	CASKYGNTEAFF
TRBV7-3	TRBD2	.	TRBJ2-3	TGTGCCAGCAGCCGTAGCGGGGGGGCCTCCGATACGCAGTATTTT	CASSRSGGASDTQYF
TRBV5-1	TRBD2	.	TRBJ2-3	TGCGCCAGCAGCTTGTTGGGGACTAGCGAAGCAGATACGCAGTATTTT	CASSLLGTSEADTQYF
TRBV7-9	TRBD1	.	TRBJ1-4	TGTGCCAGCAGCTTAGGACAGGGGGATGCAACTAATGAAAAACTGTTTTTT	CASSLGQGDATNEKLFF
TRBV30	.	.	TRBJ2-7	TGTGCCTGGATAGGCAGGGAGAGCTTCTACGAGCAGTACTTC	CAWIGRESFYEQYF
TRBV5-1	TRBD1	few	TRBJ1-1	TGCGCCAGCAGCTCTGGACAGGGCAGTAGCACTGAAGCTTTCTTT	CASSSGQGSSTEAFF